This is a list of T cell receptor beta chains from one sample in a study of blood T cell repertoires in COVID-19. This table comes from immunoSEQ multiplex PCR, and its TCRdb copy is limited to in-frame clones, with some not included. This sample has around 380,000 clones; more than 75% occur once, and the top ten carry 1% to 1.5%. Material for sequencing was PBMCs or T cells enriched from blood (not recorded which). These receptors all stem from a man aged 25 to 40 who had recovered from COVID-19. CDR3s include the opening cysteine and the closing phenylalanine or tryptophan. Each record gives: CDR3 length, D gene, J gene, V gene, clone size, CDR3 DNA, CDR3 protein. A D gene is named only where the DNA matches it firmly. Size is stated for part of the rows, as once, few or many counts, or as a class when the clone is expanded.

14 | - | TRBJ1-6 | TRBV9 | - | TGTGCCAGTCGTCCCTCCGGAGATAATTCACCCCTCCACTTT | CASRPSGDNSPLHF
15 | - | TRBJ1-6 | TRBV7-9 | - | TGTGCCAGCAGCTTTCAGGCGAGCTATAATTCACCCCTCCACTTT | CASSFQASYNSPLHF
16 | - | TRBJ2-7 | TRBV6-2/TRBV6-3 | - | TGTGCCAGCAGTTACTCCCGAATCACCCAGGGGTTCGAGCAGTACTTC | CASSYSRITQGFEQYF
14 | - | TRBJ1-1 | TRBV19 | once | TGTGCCAGTAGTTCCGGGAGACAGAACACTGAAGCTTTCTTT | CASSSGRQNTEAFF
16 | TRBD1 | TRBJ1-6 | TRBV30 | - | TGTGCCTGGAGTGTAGGCCCGGCAGGGGGCAATTCACCCCTCCACTTT | CAWSVGPAGGNSPLHF
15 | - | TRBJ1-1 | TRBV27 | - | TGTGCCAGCAGTTTAGTATCGGGTAGGGGCGGCGAAGCTTTCTTT | CASSLVSGRGGEAFF
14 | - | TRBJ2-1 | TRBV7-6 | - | TGTGCCAGCAGCTTAGCGAGCCTTGGTGATGAGCAGTTCTTC | CASSLASLGDEQFF
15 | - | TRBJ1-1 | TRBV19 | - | TGTGCCAGTAGTATAGTACCGGCAGGTTTCACTGAAGCTTTCTTT | CASSIVPAGFTEAFF
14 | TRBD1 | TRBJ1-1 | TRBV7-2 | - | TGTGCCAGCAGCAAAGGACAGGTGAACACTGAAGCTTTCTTT | CASSKGQVNTEAFF
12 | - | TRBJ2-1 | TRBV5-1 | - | TGCGCCAGCAGCTCAGGGGGGCCGGGGCAGTTCTTC | CASSSGGPGQFF
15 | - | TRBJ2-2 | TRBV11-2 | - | TGTGCCAGCAGCTTATCTTCCAGCGTCACCGGGGAGCTGTTTTTT | CASSLSSSVTGELFF
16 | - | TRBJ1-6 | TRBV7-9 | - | TGTGCCAGCAGCCGAAACGGGCCGGGGATCAATTCACCCCTCCACTTT | CASSRNGPGINSPLHF
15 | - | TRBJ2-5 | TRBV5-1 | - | TGCGCCAGCAGCACCGGACATCCGGGGGTAGAGACCCAGTACTTC | CASSTGHPGVETQYF
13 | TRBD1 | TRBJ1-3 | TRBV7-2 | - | TGTGCCAGCAGACGGGACAGCGGAAACACCATATATTTT | CASRRDSGNTIYF
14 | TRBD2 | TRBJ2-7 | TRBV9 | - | TGTGCCAGCAGCGCGGGACTAGCGGAATACGAGCAGTACTTC | CASSAGLAEYEQYF
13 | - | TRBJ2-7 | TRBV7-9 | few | TGTGCCAGCAGCTTTCCTCCCCCCTCCGGGCAGTACTTC | CASSFPPPSGQYF
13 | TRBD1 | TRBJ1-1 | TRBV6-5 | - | TGTGCCAGCAGCCAGACAGGGACCACTGAAGCTTTCTTT | CASSQTGTTEAFF
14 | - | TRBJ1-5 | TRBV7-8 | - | TGTGCCAGCAGTTCCGGGGAAGCGAATCAGCCCCAGCATTTT | CASSSGEANQPQHF
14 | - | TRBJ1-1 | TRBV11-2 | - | TGTGCCAGCAGCCTCGGGAATACTCGGACTGAAGCTTTCTTT | CASSLGNTRTEAFF
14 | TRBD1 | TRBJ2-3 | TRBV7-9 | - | TGTGCCAGCAGCTCCAGGGACAGGCAACATACGCAGTATTTT | CASSSRDRQHTQYF
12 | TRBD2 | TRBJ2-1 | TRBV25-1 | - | TGTGCCAGCAGGGGGGGGAGGCGAGAGAAGTTCTTC | CASRGGRREKFF
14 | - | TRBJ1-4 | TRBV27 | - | TGTGCCAGCAGTTTCCCAGGGCCTAATGAAAAACTGTTTTTT | CASSFPGPNEKLFF
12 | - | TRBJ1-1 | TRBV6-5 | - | TGTGCCAGCAGGGGGCCTGGGACTGAAGCTTTCTTT | CASRGPGTEAFF
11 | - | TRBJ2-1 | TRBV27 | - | TGTGCCAGCACCGGAGGCTATGAGCAGTTCTTC | CASTGGYEQFF
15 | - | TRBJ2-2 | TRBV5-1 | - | TGCGCCAGCAGCTTGCGGACAGAAAACACCGGGGAGCTGTTTTTT | CASSLRTENTGELFF
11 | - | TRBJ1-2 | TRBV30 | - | TGTGCCTGGACCCCTGGTAGCGGCTACACCTTC | CAWTPGSGYTF
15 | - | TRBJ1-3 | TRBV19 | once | TGTGCCAGTACCCCCGGGGGGGTAGATGGAAACACCATATATTTT | CASTPGGVDGNTIYF
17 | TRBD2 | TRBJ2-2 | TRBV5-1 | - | TGCGCCAGCAGCTTGGCCTCGACTAGCGGACCCACCGGGGAGCTGTTTTTT | CASSLASTSGPTGELFF
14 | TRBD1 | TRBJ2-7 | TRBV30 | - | TGTGCCTGGAGTAGAGGACAGGGCAGCTACGAGCAGTACTTC | CAWSRGQGSYEQYF
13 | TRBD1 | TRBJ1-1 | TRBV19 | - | TGTGCCAGTAGTCCAGACAGGGATGTGTATGCTTTCTTT | CASSPDRDVYAFF
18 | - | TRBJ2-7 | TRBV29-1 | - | TGCAGCGTTGAAGAGGAGGCGTCGGAACAGGGATTTACCTACGAGCAGTACTTC | CSVEEEASEQGFTYEQYF
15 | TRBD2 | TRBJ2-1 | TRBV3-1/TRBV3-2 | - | TGTGCCAGCAGCGAAACTAGCGGGGGGGCCAATGAGCAGTTCTTC | CASSETSGGANEQFF
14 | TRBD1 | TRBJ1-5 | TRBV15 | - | TGTGCCACCTCCTCAGGGGGCGGCAATCAGCCCCAGCATTTT | CATSSGGGNQPQHF
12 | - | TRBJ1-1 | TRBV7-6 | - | TGTGCCAGCAGTGGTAGGAACACTGAAGCTTTCTTT | CASSGRNTEAFF
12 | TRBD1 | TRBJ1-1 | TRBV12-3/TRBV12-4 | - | TGTGCCAGCTCTACAGCCCCCAGGGGGGCTTTCTTT | CASSTAPRGAFF
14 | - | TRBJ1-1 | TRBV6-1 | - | TGTGCCAGCAGTGAACCGGAGGGTAACACTGAAGCTTTCTTT | CASSEPEGNTEAFF
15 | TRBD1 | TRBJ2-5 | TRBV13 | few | TGTGCCAGCAGCTTATACGCAGGGGGCATTGAGACCCAGTACTTC | CASSLYAGGIETQYF
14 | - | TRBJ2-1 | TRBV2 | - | TGTGCCAGCAGTGAACTGCGGGGAGACGGTGAGCAGTTCTTC | CASSELRGDGEQFF
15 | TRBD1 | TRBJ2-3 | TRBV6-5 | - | TGTGCCAGCATGAGGGACAGGGGATACACAGATACGCAGTATTTT | CASMRDRGYTDTQYF
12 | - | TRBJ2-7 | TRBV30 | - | TGTGCCTGGAGTTACAGCTCCTACGAGCAGTACTTC | CAWSYSSYEQYF
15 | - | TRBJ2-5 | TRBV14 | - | TGTGCCAGCAGCCAAGATCCACTAGCAATGGAGACCCAGTACTTC | CASSQDPLAMETQYF
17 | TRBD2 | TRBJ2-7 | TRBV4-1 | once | TGCGCCAGCAGCCAAGATCAAAAGCGGGGGGCCTCCTACGAGCAGTACTTC | CASSQDQKRGASYEQYF
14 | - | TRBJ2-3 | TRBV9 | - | TGTGCCAGCAGCGAGGGCCACAGGGCAGATACGCAGTATTTT | CASSEGHRADTQYF
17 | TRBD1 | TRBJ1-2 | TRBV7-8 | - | TGTGCCAGCAGCTTAGGATGGACAGGGGGCGGGGGTTATGGCTACACCTTC | CASSLGWTGGGGYGYTF
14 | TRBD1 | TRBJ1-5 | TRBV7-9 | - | TGTGCCAGCAGCTTGGGACAGACAAATCAGCCCCAGCATTTT | CASSLGQTNQPQHF
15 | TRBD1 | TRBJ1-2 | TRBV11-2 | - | TGTGCCAGCAGCTTAGTGAGGGGACAGGGGTATGGCTACACCTTC | CASSLVRGQGYGYTF
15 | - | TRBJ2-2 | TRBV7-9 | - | TGTGCCAGCATCAATCCACCAGAGGGCACCGGGGAGCTGTTTTTT | CASINPPEGTGELFF
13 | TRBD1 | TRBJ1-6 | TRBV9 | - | TGTGCCAGCAGCCCACAGGGGTTTTCACCCCTCCACTTT | CASSPQGFSPLHF
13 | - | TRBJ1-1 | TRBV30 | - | TGTGCCTGGAGTGTCAGGGTCGGGACTGAAGCTTTCTTT | CAWSVRVGTEAFF
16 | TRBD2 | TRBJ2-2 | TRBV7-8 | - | TGTGCCAGCAGCTTAGTTACTAGCGGGAACACCGGGGAGCTGTTTTTT | CASSLVTSGNTGELFF
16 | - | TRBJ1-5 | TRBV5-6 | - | TGTGCCAGCAGCTCTACTACAGGGAATGGGGATCAGCCCCAGCATTTT | CASSSTTGNGDQPQHF
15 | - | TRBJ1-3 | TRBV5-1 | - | TGCGCCAGCAGCTTGGATGACAGTTCTGGAAACACCATATATTTT | CASSLDDSSGNTIYF
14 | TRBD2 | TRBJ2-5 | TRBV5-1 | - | TGCGCCAGCAGCCCCAGGACTAGCTCCGAGACCCAGTACTTC | CASSPRTSSETQYF
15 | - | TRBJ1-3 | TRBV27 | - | TGTGCCAGCAGGATGCAGGGGAGCCCGGGAAACACCATATATTTT | CASRMQGSPGNTIYF